The 32 T cell receptor beta chains below come from one sample, sequenced in a study of CD8 T cells in Susac syndrome. The RNA, about 0.45 to 1 ug, was put through reverse transcription using random hexamers. MiXCR, applied by TCRdb to the immunoSEQ multiplex PCR reads, yields one record per CDR3 protein. Among tens of thousands of distinct CDR3 sequences listed, 85% to 95% were seen once. The sequencing input was CD8+ T cells from PBMCs. Every receptor here comes from a human donor in good health.

The rearrangement joins TRBV5-6 to TRBJ2-1; 7 bases agree with TRBD1. V trimming: 0 bases; J trimming: 7 bases; junction bases outside the gene matches: 7. The CDR3 contains 15 residues. Germline V CDR1 and CDR2: SGHDT, YYEEEE. CDR3 region: CASSLGGARGNEQFF. The CDR3 DNA is TGTGCCAGCAGCTTGGGAGGGGCCAGGGGGAATGAGCAGTTCTTC. The full variable domain, in which reference TRBV5-6 and TRBJ2-1 provide the parts outside the CDR3, is DAGVTQSPTHLIKTRGQQVTLRCSPKSGHDTVSWYQQALGQGPQFIFQYYEEEERQRGNFPDRFSGHQFPNYSSELNVNALLLGDSALYLCASSLGGARGNEQFFGPGTRLTVL.

The gene calls are TRBV7-9 and TRBJ2-5; D is uncertain. The CDR3 has 13 residues. The germline gives CDR1 SEHNR, CDR2 FQNEAQ (reference sequence). The V gene lost 3 bases and the J gene lost 2 bases, with 7 bases spanning the gap. The CDR3 spells CASSLSRQETQYF. For the CDR3, the DNA is TGTGCCAGCAGCTTGTCAAGGCAAGAGACCCAGTACTTC.

The chain combines TRBV20-1 with TRBJ1-5; 7 bases align to TRBD1. The CDR3 contains 15 residues. The germline gives CDR1 DFQATT, CDR2 SNEGSKA (reference sequence). Germline trimming cut 0 bases from V and 1 base from J; bases unmatched to any gene: 3. CDR3 sequence (DNA): TGCAGTGCTAGAGATCCGGGACAGAGCAATCAGCCCCAGCATTTT. Amino acids: CSARDPGQSNQPQHF.

This clonotype was detected only once. The chain couples TRBV27 to TRBJ2-1, with D uncertain. Deletions cut 5 bases from V and 7 bases from J, with 12 bases between. Germline V gene lookup returns CDR1 MNHEY and CDR2 SMNVEV (reference sequence). The CDR3 sequence is 13 residues long. CDR3 DNA: TGTGCCAGCAGTCCCCCCCCTGGGAATGAGCAGTTCTTC. Protein sequence: CASSPPPGNEQFF.

The chain carries TRBV2 and TRBJ2-7; TRBD2 matches at 13 bases. CDR1 is SNHLY and CDR2 is FYNNEI in the germline V gene. The CDR3 length is 15 residues. The DNA of the CDR3 is TGTGCAATCCGAGGACTAGCGGGGGAACGCTACGAGCAGTACTTC. Translation gives CAIRGLAGERYEQYF.

CDR3 nucleotides: TGCAGTGCCGTATCCCGGGACAGGGTGAACACTGAAGCTTTCTTT. Encoded protein: CSAVSRDRVNTEAFF. The chain couples TRBV20-1 to TRBJ1-1, with TRBD1 identical over 9 bases. Germline V gives CDR1 DFQATT, CDR2 SNEGSKA (reference sequence). The CDR3 has 15 amino acids. The V segment lost 6 bases and the J segment 0 bases; nucleotides outside the gene matches: 8.

The chain uses TRBV21-1 and TRBJ2-5; the table's D call of TRBD2 was not tested on the DNA. TRBV21-1 is recorded as a pseudogene. This CDR3 has 16 residues. The CDR3: CASSRWAQEVLETQYF. CDR3 nucleotide sequence: TGTGCCAGCAGCCGTTGGGCCCAGGAGGTATTAGAGACCCAGTACTTC.

J is TRBJ2-7 and V is TRBV11-2, with 9 positions matching TRBD1. Germline V gene lookup returns CDR1 SGHAT and CDR2 FQNNGV. V shed 4 bases, J shed 4 bases, and the junction held 5 bases outside the gene matches. The CDR3 is 14 residues long. DNA for the CDR3: TGTGCCAGCAGCTCGGGACAGGGCCTTTACGAGCAGTACTTC. Its protein is CASSSGQGLYEQYF. Complete variable domain (other parts from reference TRBV11-2 and TRBJ2-7): EAGVAQSPRYKIIEKRQSVAFWCNPISGHATLYWYQQILGQGPKLLIQFQNNGVVDDSQLPKDRFSAERLKGVDSTLKIQPAKLEDSAVYLCASSSGQGLYEQYFGPGTRLTVT.

V is TRBV5-1 and J is TRBJ1-5; D gene ambiguous. Germline V gene lookup returns CDR1 SGHRS and CDR2 YFSETQ. The CDR3 is made up of 16 amino acids. V lost 0 bases to trimming and J lost 0 bases, with 10 bases between them. The CDR3 here is CASSLAPANSNQPQHF. The CDR3 bases are TGCGCCAGCAGCTTGGCCCCAGCTAATAGCAATCAGCCCCAGCATTTT. Based on the CDR3 plus reference TRBV5-1 and TRBJ1-5, the full variable domain is KAGVTQTPRYLIKTRGQQVTLSCSPISGHRSVSWYQQTPGQGLQFLFEYFSETQRNKGNFPGRFSGRQFSNSRSEMNVSTLELGDSALYLCASSLAPANSNQPQHFGDGTRLSIL.

The chain is built from TRBV6-6 and TRBJ1-2; 11 nucleotides match TRBD1. CDR1 MNHNY and CDR2 SVGAGI come from the germline V gene (reference sequence). This CDR3 has 15 amino acids. V lost 5 bases, J lost 6 bases, and 8 bases stayed unmatched. The CDR3 protein is CASSRRDRGKDGYTF. CDR3 nucleotides: TGTGCCAGCAGTCGCCGGGACAGGGGGAAGGATGGCTACACCTTC.

The chain carries TRBV5-5 and TRBJ1-6; TRBD1 matches at 7 bases. The trim removed 4 bases at V and 0 bases at J, leaving 7 bases unmatched. The length of the CDR3 is 17 residues. Germline V lookup: CDR1 SGHKS, CDR2 YYEKEE (reference sequence). The CDR3 here is CASSRLGQSSYNSPLHF. The DNA of the CDR3 is TGTGCCAGCAGCCGCCTGGGACAGAGCTCCTATAATTCACCCCTCCACTTT.

The sample holds one count of this clonotype. The genes are TRBV9 and TRBJ2-3; 9 bases match TRBD1. V was clipped by 4 bases and J by 4 bases; unmatched bases: 7. The length of the CDR3 is 15 residues. Germline CDR1 reads SGDLS; CDR2 reads YYNGEE. CDR3 DNA: TGTGCCAGCAGCCCCCGGACAGGGGAGGCAGATACGCAGTATTTT. The encoded protein is CASSPRTGEADTQYF.

This chain links TRBV11-2 with TRBJ2-7; 7 nucleotides match TRBD1. Germline V gives CDR1 SGHAT, CDR2 FQNNGV. Unmatched junction bases numbered 7, after V lost 3 bases and J lost 5 bases. The CDR3 is 14 residues long. This CDR3 reads CASSFGTASHEQYF. DNA for the CDR3: TGTGCCAGCAGCTTCGGGACAGCATCCCACGAGCAGTACTTC.

This clonotype occurred once. The J gene is TRBJ1-1, the V gene TRBV29-1, with D possibly TRBD1 on 6 matching bases. The ends were cut back, 7 bases at V and 0 bases at J, with 9 bases in the middle. The length of the CDR3 is 12 residues. Germline V gene sequence: CDR1 SQVTM, CDR2 ANQGSEA. This CDR3 is CSANRVNTEAFF. As DNA, the CDR3 is TGCAGCGCCAACAGGGTGAACACTGAAGCTTTCTTT.

The chain is built from TRBV20-1 and TRBJ2-6; perhaps TRBD2 as D (6 bases). Germline CDR1 reads DFQATT; CDR2 reads SNEGSKA (reference sequence). V was trimmed by 0 bases and J by 3 bases, leaving 6 bases between them. The CDR3 spans 14 residues. The CDR3 DNA is TGCAGTGCTAGAGACGGGAGTGGGGCCAACGTCCTGACTTTC. This sequence encodes CSARDGSGANVLTF.

The chain is built from TRBV13 and TRBJ2-7; 8 bases line up with TRBD1. V was pared by 3 bases and J by 2 bases, with 6 bases of the junction left unmatched. The CDR3 is 15 amino acids. Germline CDR1 and CDR2: PRHDT and FYEKMQ (reference sequence). CDR3 protein: CASSFQGQGTYEQYF. CDR3 in DNA: TGTGCCAGCAGCTTCCAAGGACAGGGAACCTACGAGCAGTACTTC.

The chain carries TRBV7-9 and TRBJ1-1, with D possibly being TRBD1 (6 bases). From germline, CDR1 is SEHNR and CDR2 FQNEAQ (reference sequence). The CDR3 is made up of 15 amino acids. V dropped 3 bases and J dropped 5 bases, with 16 bases sitting between them. CDR3 sequence reads: CASSFPAGAGTEAFF. CDR3 nucleotides: TGTGCCAGCAGCTTCCCGGCAGGGGCGGGGACTGAAGCTTTCTTT.

The chain joins TRBV6-2 or TRBV6-3 to TRBJ2-7; D remains ambiguous. The germline V gene has CDR1 MNHEY and CDR2 SVGEGT. This CDR3 is built from 12 residues. Trimming shortened V by 7 bases and J by 2 bases, and 9 bases separated the two germline ends. The CDR3 DNA reads as TGTGCCAGCACAGCAGGCGCCTACGAGCAGTACTTC. Protein product: CASTAGAYEQYF.

The chain combines TRBV12-3 or TRBV12-4 with TRBJ2-7; unclear D gene. The CDR3 loop spans 14 amino acids. Trimming pared 1 base from V and 2 bases from J, leaving 9 bases between. DNA for the CDR3: TGTGCCAGCAGTTTAGGCCACATAACCTACGAGCAGTACTTC. Its translation: CASSLGHITYEQYF.

In its sample, this clonotype was seen once. The chain recombines TRBV27 with TRBJ2-3, with a weak D call TRBD2 (5 bases). This CDR3 has 16 amino acids. Germline lookup yields CDR1 MNHEY and CDR2 SMNVEV (reference sequence). V was clipped by 2 bases and J by 5 bases, with 17 bases between them. The CDR3 DNA is TGTGCCAGCAGTTTAACGGCGCCAAGCGGTGGAGATACGCAGTATTTT. Translation: CASSLTAPSGGDTQYF.

The genes are TRBV7-9 and TRBJ2-3; no firm D call. This CDR3 region has 13 residues. V was trimmed by 1 base and J by 5 bases, leaving 7 bases between them. Germline V gives CDR1 SEHNR, CDR2 FQNEAQ (reference sequence). The CDR3 DNA sequence: TGTGCCAGCAGCTTAGTCCTTAAAGATACGCAGTATTTT. This codes for CASSLVLKDTQYF. Full variable domain (rest looked up from reference TRBV7-9 and TRBJ2-3): DTGVSQNPRHKITKRGQNVTFRCDPISEHNRLYWYRQTLGQGPEFLTYFQNEAQLEKSRLLSDRFSAERPKGSFSTLEIQRTEQGDSAMYLCASSLVLKDTQYFGPGTRLTVL.

The chain recombines TRBV7-6 with TRBJ1-1; the D gene is possibly TRBD1 (5 bases). The germline V and J ends were trimmed by 1 base and 0 bases, with 9 bases remaining between them. The CDR3 consists of 15 residues. Germline V gene lookup returns CDR1 SGHVS and CDR2 FNYEAQ. CDR3 bases: TGTGCCAGCAGCTTAGAAATGGGGCTGAACACTGAAGCTTTCTTT. This gives the protein CASSLEMGLNTEAFF. Supplemented by reference TRBV7-6 and TRBJ1-1, the full variable domain reads GAGVSQSPRYKVTKRGQDVALRCDPISGHVSLYWYRQALGQGPEFLTYFNYEAQQDKSGLPNDRFSAERPEGSISTLTIQRTEQRDSAMYRCASSLEMGLNTEAFFGQGTRLTVV.

The rearrangement joins TRBV6-1 to TRBJ2-3; the match to TRBD2 covers 15 bases. Germline CDR1 reads MNHNS; CDR2 reads SASEGT. Germline trimming cut 5 bases from V and 4 bases from J; bases unmatched to any gene: 13. The CDR3 covers 19 residues. The CDR3, as DNA: TGTGCCAGCAGTCGACAGGGACTAGCGGGGGGAATAAGTGCAGATACGCAGTATTTT. As protein: CASSRQGLAGGISADTQYF.

The chain recombines TRBV5-6 with TRBJ1-4; D not certain. Between the trimmed V and J ends, which lost 5 bases and 2 bases, there was a span of 10 bases. Germline CDR1 is SGHDT and CDR2 is YYEEEE. CDR3 size: 14 residues. The CDR3 sequence is CASSIDATNEKLFF. DNA for the CDR3: TGTGCCAGCAGTATCGACGCTACTAATGAAAAACTGTTTTTT.

The chain is built from TRBV5-5 and TRBJ1-5; no clear D. Germline lookup yields CDR1 SGHKS and CDR2 YYEKEE (reference sequence). CDR3 length: 15 amino acids. Trimming cost V 0 bases and J 3 bases, with 10 bases left between them. Written as DNA, the CDR3 is TGTGCCAGCAGCTTGGCTTCGAGCGACAATCAGCCCCAGCATTTT. It specifies CASSLASSDNQPQHF.

V and J are TRBV25-1 and TRBJ2-5; 9 positions agree with TRBD2. CDR3 size: 15 residues. V lost 4 bases, J lost 4 bases, and 7 bases stayed unmatched. Germline V gene data show CDR1 as MGHDK and CDR2 as SYGVNS. The CDR3 sequence: CASSGVAGVVETQYF. In nucleotides, the CDR3 is TGTGCCAGCAGTGGAGTAGCGGGGGTGGTAGAGACCCAGTACTTC.

This chain uses TRBV7-6 with TRBJ2-1; no clear D. This CDR3 region has 13 residues. Trimming pared 5 bases from V and 8 bases from J, leaving 13 bases between. The germline V gene encodes CDR1 SGHVS and CDR2 FNYEAQ. CDR3 region: CASSPEIWDEQFF. The CDR3, as DNA: TGTGCCAGCAGCCCGGAGATCTGGGATGAGCAGTTCTTC.

V gene TRBV7-9 combines with J gene TRBJ2-5, with TRBD1 as a possible D gene (5 bases). The CDR3 is 14 amino acids. Trimming pared 4 bases from V and 4 bases from J, leaving 13 bases between. The germline V gene encodes CDR1 SEHNR and CDR2 FQNEAQ (reference sequence). The CDR3 nucleotides read TGTGCCAGCAGCTCCCGCAGGGCCGGAGAGACCCAGTACTTC. Encoded protein: CASSSRRAGETQYF. Filled out from reference TRBV7-9 and TRBJ2-5, the complete variable domain reads DTGVSQNPRHKITKRGQNVTFRCDPISEHNRLYWYRQTLGQGPEFLTYFQNEAQLEKSRLLSDRFSAERPKGSFSTLEIQRTEQGDSAMYLCASSSRRAGETQYFGPGTRLLVL.

The chain has TRBV5-6 and TRBJ1-2; the D is unclear. This CDR3 comprises 15 residues. V was clipped by 4 bases and J by 0 bases, with 13 bases between them. The germline V gene has CDR1 SGHDT and CDR2 YYEEEE. The CDR3 loop reads CASSEGERTNYGYTF. In DNA form, the CDR3 reads TGTGCCAGCAGCGAGGGAGAACGGACTAACTATGGCTACACCTTC.

With regard to this clonotype: At one boundary the junction diverges from the germline segment, which might be a read error. V is TRBV20-1 and J is TRBJ2-7; D possibly corresponds to TRBD2 (5 bases). In germline, CDR1 is DFQATT, CDR2 SNEGSKA (reference sequence). The CDR3 contains 14 residues. The CDR3, as DNA: TGCAGTGCCCCGGGAAGCGAGGGAACCTCTTTTACCCACTTC. Its translation is CSAPGSEGTSFTHF.

V is TRBV6-5 and J is TRBJ1-6; D is uncertain. Trimming took 6 bases from V and 3 from J, leaving 24 bases between them. The CDR3 has 19 amino acids. The germline CDR1 and CDR2 sequences are MNHEY and SVGAGI. The CDR3 region has the DNA TGTGCCAGCAGCTTACTAAGGGCTTTTATGGAGCACTATAATTCACCCCTCCACTTT. This encodes CASSLLRAFMEHYNSPLHF.

The V gene is TRBV28, the J gene TRBJ2-7; D gene unclear. Trimming removed 6 bases from V and 2 bases from J, with 11 bases in between. Germline-derived CDR1 and CDR2 are MDHEN and SYDVKM. The CDR3 has 13 amino acids. This CDR3 reads CASSSDEAYEQYF. CDR3 sequence (DNA): TGTGCCAGCAGCTCGGACGAGGCCTACGAGCAGTACTTC. Combining the CDR3 with reference TRBV28 and TRBJ2-7 gives the whole variable domain DVKVTQSSRYLVKRTGEKVFLECVQDMDHENMFWYRQDPGLGLRLIYFSYDVKMKEKGDIPEGYSVSREKKERFSLILESASTNQTSMYLCASSSDEAYEQYFGPGTRLTVT.